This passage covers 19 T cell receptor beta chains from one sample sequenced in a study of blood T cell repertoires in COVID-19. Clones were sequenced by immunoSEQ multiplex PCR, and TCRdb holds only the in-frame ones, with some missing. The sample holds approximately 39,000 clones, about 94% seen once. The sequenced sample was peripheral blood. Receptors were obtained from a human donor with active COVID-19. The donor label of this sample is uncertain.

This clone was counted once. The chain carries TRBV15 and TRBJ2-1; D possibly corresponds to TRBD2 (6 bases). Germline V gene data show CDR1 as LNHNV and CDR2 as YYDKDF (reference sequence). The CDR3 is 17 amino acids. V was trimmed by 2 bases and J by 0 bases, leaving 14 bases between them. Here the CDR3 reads CATSRKTGTFSYNEQFF. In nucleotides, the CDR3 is TGTGCCACCAGCAGAAAAACCGGGACTTTCTCCTACAATGAGCAGTTCTTC.

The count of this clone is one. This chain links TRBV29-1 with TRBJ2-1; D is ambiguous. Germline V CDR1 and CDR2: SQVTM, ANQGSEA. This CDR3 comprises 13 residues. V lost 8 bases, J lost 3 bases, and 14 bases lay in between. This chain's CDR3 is CSLANGVYNEQFF. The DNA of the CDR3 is TGCAGCCTCGCAAACGGAGTCTACAATGAGCAGTTCTTC.

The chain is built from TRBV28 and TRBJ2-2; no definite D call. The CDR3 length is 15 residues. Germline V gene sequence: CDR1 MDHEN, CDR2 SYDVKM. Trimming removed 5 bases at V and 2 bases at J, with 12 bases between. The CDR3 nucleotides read TGTGCCAGCAGTACTTCTGGTCCTAACACCGGGGAGCTGTTTTTT. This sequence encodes CASSTSGPNTGELFF.

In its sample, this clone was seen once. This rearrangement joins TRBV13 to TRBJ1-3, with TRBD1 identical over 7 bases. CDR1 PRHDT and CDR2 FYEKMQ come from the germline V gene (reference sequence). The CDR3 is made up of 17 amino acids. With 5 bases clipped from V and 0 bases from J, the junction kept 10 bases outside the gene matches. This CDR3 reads CASSPGDSLFSGNTIYF. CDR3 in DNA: TGTGCCAGCAGCCCTGGGGACAGCTTGTTCTCTGGAAACACCATATATTTT.

The CDR3 nucleotides read TGTGCCAGCAGTGAGGGCACCTTCACAGATACGCAGTATTTT. Its protein product is CASSEGTFTDTQYF. V is TRBV25-1 and J is TRBJ2-3; D remains unclear. Germline V gene lookup returns CDR1 MGHDK and CDR2 SYGVNS. The CDR3 contains 14 residues. V was trimmed by 3 bases and J by 2 bases, leaving 9 bases between them.

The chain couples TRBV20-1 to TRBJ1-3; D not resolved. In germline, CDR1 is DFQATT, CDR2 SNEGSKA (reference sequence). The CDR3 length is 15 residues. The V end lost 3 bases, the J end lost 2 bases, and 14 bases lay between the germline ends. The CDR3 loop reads CSASRASGTGNTIYF. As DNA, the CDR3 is TGCAGTGCTAGTAGGGCCAGCGGAACTGGAAACACCATATATTTT.

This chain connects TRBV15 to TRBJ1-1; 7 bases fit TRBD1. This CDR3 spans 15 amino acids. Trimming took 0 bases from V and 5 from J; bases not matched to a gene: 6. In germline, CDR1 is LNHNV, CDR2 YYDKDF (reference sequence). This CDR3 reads CATSRDPTGSTEAFF. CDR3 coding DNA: TGTGCCACCAGCAGAGACCCGACAGGGAGTACTGAAGCTTTCTTT.

CDR3: CAISDGTVKNIQYF. For the CDR3, the DNA is TGTGCCATCAGTGACGGGACAGTGAAAAACATTCAGTACTTC. V and J are TRBV10-3 and TRBJ2-4, with 7 bases identical to TRBD1. This CDR3 comprises 14 residues. Looked up from germline, CDR1 is ENHRY and CDR2 is SYGVKD. V shed 3 bases, J shed 4 bases, and the junction held 3 bases outside the gene matches.

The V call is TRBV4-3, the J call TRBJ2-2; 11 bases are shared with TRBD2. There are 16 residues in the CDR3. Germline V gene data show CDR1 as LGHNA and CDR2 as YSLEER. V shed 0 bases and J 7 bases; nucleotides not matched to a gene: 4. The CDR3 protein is CASSQEVAGGGGELFF. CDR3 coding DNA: TGCGCCAGCAGCCAAGAAGTAGCGGGAGGGGGCGGGGAGCTGTTTTTT.

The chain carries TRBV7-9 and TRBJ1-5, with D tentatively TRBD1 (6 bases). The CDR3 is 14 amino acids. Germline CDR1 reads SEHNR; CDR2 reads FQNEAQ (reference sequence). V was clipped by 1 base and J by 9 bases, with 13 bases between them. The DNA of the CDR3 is TGTGCCAGCAGCTTAGACAGGGCTGGGGGGCCCCAGCATTTT. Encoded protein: CASSLDRAGGPQHF. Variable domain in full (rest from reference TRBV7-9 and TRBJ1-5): DTGVSQNPRHKITKRGQNVTFRCDPISEHNRLYWYRQTLGQGPEFLTYFQNEAQLEKSRLLSDRFSAERPKGSFSTLEIQRTEQGDSAMYLCASSLDRAGGPQHFGDGTRLSIL.

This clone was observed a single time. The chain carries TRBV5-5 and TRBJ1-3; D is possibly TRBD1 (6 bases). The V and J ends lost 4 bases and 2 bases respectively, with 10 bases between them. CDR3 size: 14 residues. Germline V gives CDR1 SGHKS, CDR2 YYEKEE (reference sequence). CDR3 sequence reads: CASSLQGAGNTIYF. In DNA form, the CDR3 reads TGTGCCAGCAGCCTACAGGGAGCTGGAAACACCATATATTTT.

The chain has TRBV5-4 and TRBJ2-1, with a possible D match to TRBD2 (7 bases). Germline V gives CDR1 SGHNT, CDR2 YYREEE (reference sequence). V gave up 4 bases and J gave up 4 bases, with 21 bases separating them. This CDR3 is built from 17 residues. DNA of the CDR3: TGTGCCAGCAGCCCGGGCGGGATGGGGGGGACATACAATGAGCAGTTCTTC. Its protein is CASSPGGMGGTYNEQFF.

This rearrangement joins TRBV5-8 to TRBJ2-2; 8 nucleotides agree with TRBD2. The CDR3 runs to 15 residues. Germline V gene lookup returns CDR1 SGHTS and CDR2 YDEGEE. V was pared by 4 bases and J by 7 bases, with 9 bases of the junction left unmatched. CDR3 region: CASSRGGLGGGELFF. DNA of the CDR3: TGTGCCAGCAGCCGTGGGGGACTAGGTGGCGGGGAGCTGTTTTTT.

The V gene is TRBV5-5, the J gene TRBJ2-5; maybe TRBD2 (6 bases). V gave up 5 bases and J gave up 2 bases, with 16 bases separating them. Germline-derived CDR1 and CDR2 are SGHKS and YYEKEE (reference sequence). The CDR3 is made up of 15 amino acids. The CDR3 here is CASRKTGLPQETQYF. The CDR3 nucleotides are TGTGCCAGCAGGAAAACAGGACTACCACAAGAGACCCAGTACTTC.

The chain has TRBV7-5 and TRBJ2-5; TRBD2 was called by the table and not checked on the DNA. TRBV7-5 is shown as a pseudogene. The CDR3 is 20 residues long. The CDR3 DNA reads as TGTGCCAGAAGCTTAGCCCTCCCCCCCAAAGGACTAGCCCCAGTGGAGACCCAGTACTTC. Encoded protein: CARSLALPPKGLAPVETQYF.

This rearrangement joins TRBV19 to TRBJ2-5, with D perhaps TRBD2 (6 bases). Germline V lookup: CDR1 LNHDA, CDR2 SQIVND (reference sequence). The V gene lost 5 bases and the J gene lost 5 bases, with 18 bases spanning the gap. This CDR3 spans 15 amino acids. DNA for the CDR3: TGTGCCAGTAGTCCGCAGTCCAGGGCGGGGGAGACCCAGTACTTC. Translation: CASSPQSRAGETQYF.

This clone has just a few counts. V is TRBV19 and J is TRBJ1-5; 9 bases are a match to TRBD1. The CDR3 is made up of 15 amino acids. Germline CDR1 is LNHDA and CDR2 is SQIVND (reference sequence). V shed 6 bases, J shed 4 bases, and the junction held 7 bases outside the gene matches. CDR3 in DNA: TGTGCCAGTAGCCCCGGGACAGGGCTTAATCAGCCCCAGCATTTT. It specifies CASSPGTGLNQPQHF.

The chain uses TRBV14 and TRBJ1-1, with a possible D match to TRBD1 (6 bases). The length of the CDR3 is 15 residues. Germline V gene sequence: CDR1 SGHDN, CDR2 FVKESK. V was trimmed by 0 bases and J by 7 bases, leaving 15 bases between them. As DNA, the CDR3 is TGTGCCAGCAGCCAAGAAGCGGACAGCATTCTTGAAGCTTTCTTT. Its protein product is CASSQEADSILEAFF.

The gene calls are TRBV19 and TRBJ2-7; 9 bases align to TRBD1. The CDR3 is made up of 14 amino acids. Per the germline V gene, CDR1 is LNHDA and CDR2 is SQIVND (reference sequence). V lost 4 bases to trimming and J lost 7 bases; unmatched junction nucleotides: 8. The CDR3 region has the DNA TGTGCCAGTAGTACGGACAGGGGCCCGCTGGAGCAGTACTTC. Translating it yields CASSTDRGPLEQYF.